The entry that follows covers one T cell receptor beta chain sequence. The Seattle patients, enrolled during active infection, were followed longitudinally. Germline V gene data show CDR1 as LNHDA and CDR2 as SQIVND (reference sequence). The CDR3 contains 12 residues. The ends lost 5 bases at V and 9 bases at J; junction bases unmatched: 3. TCRdb's copy holds only in-frame clones and misses some; the assay was immunoSEQ multiplex PCR. The profile covers over 70,000 clones, with 90% to 95% appearing a single time and just over 2.5% taken by the ten largest. This entry comes from a study of blood T cell repertoires in COVID-19. Study overall: From the United States, Italy and Spain came samples of acute and convalescent COVID-19. In each case, the material was cDNA or gDNA derived from T cells, B-cell-depleted T cells, or PBMCs.

The TCR comes from a man aged 45-65 years with COVID-19, enrolled during active disease. Sample: peripheral blood. The chain carries TRBV19 and TRBJ2-5; 10 positions agree with TRBD2. For the CDR3, the DNA is TGTGCCAGTAGTCTAGCGGGAGAAGCCCAGTACTTC. It translates to CASSLAGEAQYF.